Sequencing of this T cell receptor beta chain was carried out in a study of T-cell memory formation after mild COVID-19. Study results and caveats: Second-wave clones peaking on day 37 lacked confirmed SARS-CoV-2 specificity. Day 15 to 85 contractors were CD4/CD8 balanced; later expanders leaned CD4+. Mainly CM and EM harbored the contracting CD4+ clones; mainly EMRA harbored the CD8+ ones. Certain responding clones were present in pre-infection memory, suggesting participation of cross-reactive memory.

The CDR3 spans 15 residues. V was pared by 7 bases and J by 7 bases, with 9 bases of the junction left unmatched. Germline V lookup: CDR1 SEHNR, CDR2 FQNEAQ (reference sequence). About this clonotype: Its cognate antigen is unknown.

TCRdb independently ran MiXCR on the 5' RACE reads; one entry per CDR3 protein. The table has about 400,000 distinct CDR3 sequences, around an eighth seen once. This clonotype was sampled from a man aged 18 to 29 who had mild COVID-19 (a few samples of this study predate the infection). Cell type and time point are not known. The sample was PBMCs or a T cell subset sorted from them (not recorded which). The rearrangement joins TRBV7-9 to TRBJ1-6; 8 bases match TRBD1. This CDR3 reads CASISQGGLNSPLHF. The CDR3 DNA follows: TGTGCCAGCATCTCACAGGGGGGACTAAATTCACCCCTCCACTTT.